The next 29 T cell receptor beta chains were all read from a single sample in a study of blood T cell repertoires in COVID-19. The method was immunoSEQ multiplex PCR; TCRdb's version includes in-frame clones alone and lacks a portion of them. Here the sample spans about 220,000 clones, approximately 80% being singletons. Sequencing was performed on PBMCs or T cells enriched from blood (not recorded which). The receptors were gathered from a woman aged 60-75 years who had recovered from COVID-19.

The CDR3 here is CASRGIGERGPTREQFF. The CDR3 bases are TGTGCCAGCAGGGGAATAGGAGAGCGGGGCCCGACCCGGGAGCAGTTCTTC. The chain joins TRBV21-1 to TRBJ2-1; the listed D gene, TRBD2, was not tested against the DNA. TRBV21-1 is recorded as a pseudogene. CDR3 length: 17 residues.

The V call is TRBV4-2, the J call TRBJ1-2; no firm D call. V shed 0 bases and J shed 7 bases, with 21 bases lying between them. The CDR3 is made up of 17 amino acids. Germline lookup yields CDR1 LGHNA and CDR2 YNFKEQ. The CDR3 protein is CASSQEAGGLPLGGYTF. CDR3 in DNA: TGTGCCAGCAGCCAAGAAGCAGGAGGGTTGCCCTTGGGTGGCTACACCTTC.

The genes are TRBV6-2 or TRBV6-3 and TRBJ2-2; maybe TRBD2 (6 bases). CDR1 and CDR2 from the germline V gene are MNHEY and SVGEGT. The CDR3 is 17 residues long. V was pared by 5 bases and J by 2 bases, with 18 bases between. CDR3 region: CASSQQPVGLNTGELFF. CDR3 nucleotide sequence: TGTGCCAGCAGTCAACAACCGGTGGGACTCAACACCGGGGAGCTGTTTTTT.

This clone was counted a single time. The genes are TRBV6-2 or TRBV6-3 and TRBJ1-4; the match to TRBD1 covers 10 bases. The CDR3 extends over 14 amino acids. V gave up 4 bases and J gave up 7 bases; unmatched junction bases: 3. Per germline, CDR1 MNHEY and CDR2 SVGEGT. CDR3 in amino acids: CASSSGTGAEKLFF. The CDR3 coding sequence is TGTGCCAGCAGTTCCGGGACAGGGGCTGAAAAACTGTTTTTT.

This clone was picked up a small number of times. The J gene is TRBJ1-3, the V gene TRBV6-5; no reliable D call. The V and J ends lost 7 bases and 1 base respectively, with 14 bases between them. The CDR3 sequence is 15 residues long. Germline CDR1 and CDR2: MNHEY and SVGAGI. CDR3 in DNA: TGTGCCAGCACGAAGAAGACACCTTCTGGAAACACCATATATTTT. Translating it yields CASTKKTPSGNTIYF.

The rearrangement uses TRBV29-1 and TRBJ2-1, with D perhaps matching TRBD2 (7 bases). In germline, CDR1 is SQVTM, CDR2 ANQGSEA. V was cut by 7 bases and J by 1 base, with 17 bases left in between. There are 15 residues in the CDR3. CDR3 DNA: TGCAGCGCTGAGGGGGGGGGATTTTCCTACAATGAGCAGTTCTTC. This gives the protein CSAEGGGFSYNEQFF.

The V gene is TRBV19, the J gene TRBJ2-3, with 9 bases aligning to TRBD1. This CDR3 has 14 residues. Per germline, CDR1 LNHDA and CDR2 SQIVND (reference sequence). Trimming removed 6 bases from V and 2 bases from J; junction bases left unmatched: 3. In DNA, the CDR3 is TGTGCCAGTAGAGGGACAGGGAACACAGATACGCAGTATTTT. Residues: CASRGTGNTDTQYF.

The chain joins TRBV6-5 to TRBJ2-5; TRBD1 might be the D (6 bases). Between the trimmed V and J ends, which lost 3 bases and 3 bases, there was a span of 8 bases. The CDR3 spans 13 residues. The germline gives CDR1 MNHEY, CDR2 SVGAGI. DNA for the CDR3: TGTGCCAGCAGTTATCAGGGGAAAGAGACCCAGTACTTC. Residues: CASSYQGKETQYF.

V usage is TRBV19 and J usage is TRBJ1-5, with TRBD1 identical over 10 bases. There are 14 residues in the CDR3. Germline loops: CDR1 LNHDA, CDR2 SQIVND (reference sequence). Losses at the gene ends were 7 bases for V and 4 bases for J; bases not matched to a gene: 4. The CDR3 loop reads CASTPGQGNQPQHF. The CDR3 DNA follows: TGTGCCAGTACCCCGGGACAGGGGAATCAGCCCCAGCATTTT.

This chain links TRBV7-9 with TRBJ1-4; 9 bases map to TRBD1. The CDR3 has 15 amino acids. V shed 5 bases and J 5 bases; nucleotides not matched to a gene: 6. Germline CDR1 reads SEHNR; CDR2 reads FQNEAQ (reference sequence). The CDR3 DNA sequence: TGTGCCAGCAGCCCCTCCGACAGGGGGAATGAAAAACTGTTTTTT. Translated, it gives CASSPSDRGNEKLFF. Full variable domain (rest looked up from reference TRBV7-9 and TRBJ1-4): DTGVSQNPRHKITKRGQNVTFRCDPISEHNRLYWYRQTLGQGPEFLTYFQNEAQLEKSRLLSDRFSAERPKGSFSTLEIQRTEQGDSAMYLCASSPSDRGNEKLFFGSGTQLSVL.

V usage is TRBV29-1 and J usage is TRBJ1-1; a possible D gene is TRBD1 (5 bases). V lost 1 base and J 1 base, leaving 10 bases between the germline ends. Germline assignment: CDR1 SQVTM and CDR2 ANQGSEA. The CDR3 sequence is 14 residues long. This chain's CDR3 is CSVEVGAENTEAFF. CDR3 in DNA: TGCAGCGTTGAAGTTGGGGCAGAGAACACTGAAGCTTTCTTT.

The J gene is TRBJ2-7, the V gene TRBV13, with D maybe TRBD2 (5 bases). The length of the CDR3 is 14 residues. Trimming took off 4 bases at V and 4 bases at J, with 14 bases between the two ends. Germline CDR1 reads PRHDT; CDR2 reads FYEKMQ (reference sequence). The CDR3 spells CASSSGRGQYEQYF. CDR3 nucleotide sequence: TGTGCCAGCAGCTCCGGGCGCGGGCAATACGAGCAGTACTTC.

The chain recombines TRBV25-1 with TRBJ1-2; TRBD1 matches 7 bases. V was pared by 5 bases and J by 2 bases, with 11 bases of the junction left unmatched. The CDR3 loop spans 16 amino acids. Germline assignment: CDR1 MGHDK and CDR2 SYGVNS. The CDR3 DNA is TGTGCCAGCAGTTACGAAGGACAGGTATCCAACTATGGCTACACCTTC. Translating gives CASSYEGQVSNYGYTF.

The rearrangement uses TRBV19 and TRBJ1-4; weak D call: TRBD1 (6 bases). From germline, CDR1 is LNHDA and CDR2 SQIVND (reference sequence). V gave up 4 bases and J gave up 0 bases, with 6 bases separating them. There are 14 residues in the CDR3. The CDR3 is CASSKGATNEKLFF. In DNA form, the CDR3 reads TGTGCCAGTAGTAAGGGGGCAACTAATGAAAAACTGTTTTTT.

This clone was picked up many times. The rearrangement uses TRBV4-3 and TRBJ2-2; the match to TRBD1 covers 7 bases. The CDR3 extends over 16 amino acids. V shed 4 bases, J shed 5 bases, and the junction held 10 bases outside the gene matches. CDR1 and CDR2 from the germline V gene are LGHNA and YSLEER. Here the CDR3 DNA reads TGCGCCAGCAGCCCAGCAGGGGGTTTTGATACCGGGGAGCTGTTTTTT. This sequence encodes CASSPAGGFDTGELFF.

There are a few counts of this clone. This chain connects TRBV5-1 to TRBJ1-2, with D uncertain. The V gene's germline CDR1 is SGHRS and CDR2 YFSETQ. CDR3 length equals 12 residues. Trimming removed 4 bases from V and 7 bases from J, with 11 bases in between. The CDR3: CASSPTAGGYTF. DNA for the CDR3: TGCGCCAGCAGCCCCACGGCGGGTGGCTACACCTTC.

This clone was seen a single time. The genes are TRBV4-1 and TRBJ2-1, with 9 bases fitting TRBD1. This CDR3 contains 13 residues. Per the germline V gene, CDR1 is MGHRA and CDR2 is YSYEKL. The trim removed 0 bases at V and 14 bases at J, leaving 5 bases unmatched. The CDR3 nucleotides read TGCGCCAGCAGCCAAGAGGGCGACAGGGGGAAGTTCTTC. Translated: CASSQEGDRGKFF.

This chain connects TRBV5-1 to TRBJ1-2, with 7 bases matching TRBD1. The CDR3 has 14 residues. CDR1 SGHRS and CDR2 YFSETQ come from the germline V gene. V lost 5 bases and J lost 4; bases outside the gene matches: 8. DNA of the CDR3: TGCGCCAGCAGTCGGCAGGACAGGTTCTATGGCTACACCTTC. Its translation: CASSRQDRFYGYTF.

A few counts support this clone. CDR3 protein: CASSYSKGRGQGGYTF. In nucleotides, the CDR3 is TGTGCCAGCAGTTACTCGAAAGGCAGGGGGCAGGGTGGCTACACCTTC. The chain uses TRBV6-5 and TRBJ1-2; TRBD1 agrees at 8 bases. CDR1 MNHEY and CDR2 SVGAGI come from the germline V gene. After removal of 0 bases from V and 7 bases from J, the junction contained 10 bases not matched to a gene. The CDR3 consists of 16 residues.

CDR3 amino acids: CAWSRGGGMGYTF. In DNA, the CDR3 is TGTGCCTGGAGCCGAGGGGGGGGTATGGGCTACACCTTC. V gene TRBV30 combines with J gene TRBJ1-2, with D maybe TRBD1 (6 bases). Trimming pared 3 bases from V and 8 bases from J, leaving 16 bases between. Germline V CDR1 and CDR2: GTSNPN, SVGIG (reference sequence). This CDR3 region has 13 residues.

This sequence joins TRBV5-4 and TRBJ2-3, with 13 bases identical to TRBD2. The CDR3 loop spans 15 amino acids. Germline CDR1 reads SGHNT; CDR2 reads YYREEE (reference sequence). The V gene end was trimmed by 4 bases and the J gene end by 5 bases; junction bases not matched to a gene: 4. The CDR3 protein is CASSKGLAGQDTQYF. CDR3 sequence (DNA): TGTGCCAGCAGCAAGGGACTAGCGGGGCAAGATACGCAGTATTTT.

The V call is TRBV29-1, the J call TRBJ2-5, with D maybe TRBD2 (6 bases). Germline CDR1 reads SQVTM; CDR2 reads ANQGSEA. Between the trimmed V and J ends, which lost 7 bases and 1 base, there was a span of 7 bases. The CDR3 contains 11 residues. The CDR3 spells CSGGLQETQYF. The CDR3 region has the DNA TGCAGCGGGGGACTCCAAGAGACCCAGTACTTC.

The chain links TRBV27 to TRBJ1-6; 7 bases fit TRBD1. This CDR3 has 15 amino acids. After removal of 4 bases from V and 6 bases from J, the junction contained 6 bases not matched to a gene. The germline V gene has CDR1 MNHEY and CDR2 SMNVEV (reference sequence). This chain's CDR3 is CASSSRGTANSPLHF. CDR3 nucleotide sequence: TGTGCCAGCAGTTCAAGGGGGACAGCTAATTCACCCCTCCACTTT.

This chain uses TRBV3-1 (or the pseudogene TRBV3-2) with TRBJ1-1; D call uncertain. Trimming took 2 bases from V and 2 from J, leaving 12 bases between them. This CDR3 has 15 residues. Per germline, CDR1 LGHDT and CDR2 YNNKEL (reference sequence). The CDR3 region is CASSQQEGFNTEAFF. The CDR3 nucleotides are TGTGCCAGCAGCCAACAAGAGGGTTTCAACACTGAAGCTTTCTTT.

The chain combines TRBV9 with TRBJ2-1, with 11 bases aligning to TRBD2. Germline lookup yields CDR1 SGDLS and CDR2 YYNGEE. This CDR3 region has 15 residues. The V gene end was trimmed by 3 bases and the J gene end by 2 bases; junction bases not matched to a gene: 1. CDR3 bases: TGTGCCAGCAGCGAGGGACTAGCGGCCTACAATGAGCAGTTCTTC. Translating gives CASSEGLAAYNEQFF.

The V gene is TRBV27, the J gene TRBJ1-6, with 7 bases lining up with TRBD1. This CDR3 comprises 17 residues. CDR1 is MNHEY and CDR2 is SMNVEV in the germline V gene (reference sequence). After removal of 6 bases from V and 10 bases from J, the junction contained 18 bases not matched to a gene. In DNA form, the CDR3 reads TGTGCCAGCAGCTCCATATCTCGGGACAGTGGGGGATCACCCCTCCACTTT. Amino acids: CASSSISRDSGGSPLHF.

The chain employs TRBV7-2 and TRBJ2-3; 9 bases agree with TRBD1. The CDR3 covers 17 residues. Losses at the gene ends were 5 bases for V and 3 bases for J; bases not matched to a gene: 12. The germline gives CDR1 SGHTA, CDR2 FQGNSA. The CDR3 DNA reads TGTGCCAGCAGCCGTATGGCCGGGACAGGGTGGACAGATACGCAGTATTTT. Protein sequence: CASSRMAGTGWTDTQYF.

This clone was seen once. The chain couples TRBV6-5 to TRBJ2-3, with a weak D call TRBD2 (7 bases). CDR1 is MNHEY, CDR2 SVGAGI, per germline. The CDR3 totals 15 residues. The CDR3, as DNA: TGTGCTTTGGGGAGGGGGGCAGGGCCTTCCGATACGCAGTATTTT. Protein: CALGRGAGPSDTQYF.

This clone was detected once. This chain uses TRBV6-5 with TRBJ1-2; a weak D match, TRBD1 (6 bases). Germline V gene sequence: CDR1 MNHEY, CDR2 SVGAGI. The CDR3 contains 15 residues. Trimming took off 4 bases at V and 4 bases at J, with 16 bases between the two ends. The CDR3 here is CASSSNGQTSYGYTF. The DNA for the CDR3 is TGTGCCAGCAGTTCCAACGGACAGACCTCCTATGGCTACACCTTC.